Here is one TCR beta chain with its context. This CDR3 is 14 amino acids long. The trim removed 4 bases at V and 7 bases at J, leaving 9 bases unmatched. Per germline, CDR1 SQVTM and CDR2 ANQGSEA. This sample was taken from a study of blood T cell repertoires in COVID-19. As originally analysed: Amplification of reference gene primers was used by the study to estimate nucleated cell counts. Data came from immunoSEQ multiplex PCR; TCRdb stores just in-frame clones and leaves some out. D and trimming were read from the DNA, whereas the V and J calls and clone size are those reported in that table. The sample shows some 350,000 clones, more than 75% of them seen only once.

The chain combines TRBV29-1 with TRBJ2-1; the match to TRBD2 covers 8 bases. Source material: peripheral blood. This TCR derives from a woman younger than 30 who had recovered from COVID-19. The CDR3 loop is CSVGRTSILNEQFF. CDR3 sequence (DNA): TGCAGCGTTGGAAGGACTAGCATCTTGAATGAGCAGTTCTTC.